Detailed here is one TCR beta chain. The data stem from a study of blood T cell repertoires in COVID-19. The CDR3 covers 12 residues. CDR1 MNHEY and CDR2 SVGAGI come from the germline V gene. The germline V and J ends were trimmed by 6 bases and 9 bases, with 12 bases remaining between them. Original processing methods: Quantification of nucleated cells was approximated via reference gene primer amplification. Measured with immunoSEQ multiplex PCR; TCRdb has only the in-frame clones, and not every one. That table furnishes V, J and clone size, whereas the DNA furnished D and trimming. The repertoire holds roughly 250,000 clones, with roughly 81% as singletons.

The sequence was collected from a man in his fifties or sixties with acute or convalescent COVID-19. Sequencing was done on a sample of peripheral blood. The genes are TRBV6-5 and TRBJ2-1, with a weak D call TRBD2 (6 bases). The CDR3 sequence is CASSREAGEQFF. CDR3 bases: TGTGCCAGCAGCCGAGAAGCGGGTGAGCAGTTCTTC.